Listed here is a single T cell receptor beta chain. The source of the sample is a study of cytomegalovirus exposure and HLA in healthy donors. Whole-study context: Earlier, approximately 190 million T cells were analyzed, and around 100 million unique TCR beta sequences were found among them. An early release of data contained about 85 million unique TCRs, which came from HLA-typed donors.

V lost 2 bases and J 1 base, leaving 13 bases between the germline ends. Germline loops: CDR1 KGHSH, CDR2 LQKENI. The CDR3 contains 16 residues. PCR primers comprised 60 Vbeta and 13 Jbeta primers. The repertoire was sequenced with immunoSEQ multiplex PCR; TCRdb's copy has only in-frame clones and lacks some. Of about 150,000 clones in the sample, 65% to 85% were seen once. Sequencing was performed on PBMCs. V is TRBV18 and J is TRBJ2-3, with D perhaps TRBD2 (6 bases). The TCR originated in a middle-aged woman in good health and CMV-seropositive. The CDR3 is CASSPSGSPGTDTQYF. The CDR3 nucleotides read TGTGCCAGCTCACCAAGCGGGTCGCCGGGCACAGATACGCAGTATTTT.